This TCR beta chain was identified during a study of T cells in Graves' hyperthyroidism and ophthalmopathy. Study results and caveats: Most clonotypes expanded in thyroid above 0.001 were likewise present in blood. Using 13 V-J features, a model discriminated ophthalmopathy from stable hyperthyroidism. Model-based prediction identified ophthalmopathy a median around 6.5 months prior to its onset.

Amplified TCR beta CDR3 regions came from RNA transcripts. The HTBI set primed first-round TCR CDR3 RT-PCR. TCRdb processed the multiplex PCR reads anew with MiXCR; each CDR3 protein has one entry. The sample carries about 400,000 distinct CDR3 sequences, about 25% recorded once. Patients between 18 and 65 years old had hyperthyroidism, newly diagnosed and lasting under 2 months. The CDR3 covers 15 residues. Germline V gene data show CDR1 as LGHNT and CDR2 as FRNRAP. Concerning this clonotype itself: Its antigen is as yet unknown. The junction does not match germline at one end; this may be a read error.

This clonotype was obtained from a man aged 50-59 years with Graves' hyperthyroidism. What was sequenced was blood. The V and J genes are TRBV12-5 and TRBJ2-7; weak D call: TRBD2 (5 bases). The CDR3: CASTADFSFSYERYF. The CDR3 DNA reads as TGTGCTAGTACTGCGGACTTCTCGTTCTCCTACGAGCGGTACTTC.